This TCR beta chain was sequenced during a study of CD8 T cells in Susac syndrome (dated by TCRdb to 2018 to 2020). Notes on the research overall: Whether CD8+ T cell activation and differentiation in Susac syndrome was antigen driven was tested using repertoire sequencing. CD8+ T cell repertoire clonality was compared between 11 to 12 healthy donors, approximately 14 Susac syndrome patients and roughly 15 multiple sclerosis patients.

RNA was extracted with the RNeasy kit and roughly 0.5 to 1 ug was reverse transcribed using random hexamers. The immunoSEQ multiplex PCR assay, covering 54 Vbeta and 13 Jbeta segments, was used to amplify TCR beta CDR3 regions. PCR amplification bias was corrected using a synthetic template baseline for primer optimization and computational correction. In the original analysis: Reads were annotated to V, D and J genes per IMGT and analyzed with immunoSEQ Analyzer, keeping only productive sequences. Clonality was calculated as one minus the Shannon entropy normalized by log2 of the number of productive unique sequences. For each patient and control, public and private clones were evaluated among the 100 most prevalent clones. A clone was defined as Susac-specific if it was absent from the healthy and MS cohorts, from around 960 published viral clones and from other ImmuneACCESS disease sequences. The public reads were reprocessed in TCRdb via fastp at Q25 and MiXCR, keeping in-frame beta chains. Identical CDR3 protein sequences are pooled into one entry, listed with their most common genes and DNA. For this entry, the V and J calls and clone size follow TCRdb and not the study's own pipeline. The sample contains approximately 150,000 distinct CDR3 sequences, roughly 80% of them found a single time. Around 0.51% of the sample goes to the ten largest clones.

Peripheral blood CD8+ and CD4+ T cells from healthy donors, Susac syndrome patients and multiple sclerosis patients were profiled by high-throughput TCR beta sequencing. Multiple sclerosis controls were treatment-naive patients with stable or active relapsing-remitting disease fulfilling revised McDonald criteria. Bulk CD8+ and CD4+ T cells were purified by magnetic negative isolation, while CD8+ TEMRA cells were enriched using FACS. Blood was collected in EDTA tubes and processed within 24 hours, with PBMCs isolated through density gradient centrifugation. PBMCs destined for TCR sequencing were cryopreserved in liquid nitrogen and later thawed in a 37 °C water bath. The sorted or isolated CD4+, CD8+ and CD8+ TEMRA cells reached a purity of at least 90%. The junction shows trimming of 2 bases on V and 2 bases on J, plus 6 bases between the germline ends. Measured from the cysteine to the phenylalanine, the CDR3 is 13 residues long. The retained sequence is limited to the CDR3, 39 bases, with the frame set at the first base. Reading the germline V gene (reference sequence) gives CDR1 PRHDT and CDR2 FYEKMQ.

The full study reports these points: The number of individuals in the TCR sequencing and HLA analysis was acknowledged as relatively small.

Comment on this clonotype: Its binding antigen is unknown. Per-base qualities were not stored, and no clone one base away is much larger.

Sequenced material: CD8+ T cells from PBMCs. The clonotype comes from a human donor with multiple sclerosis. This chain is built from TRBV13 and TRBJ1-1; the D gene identity is not certain. Here is the DNA: TGTGCCAGCAGCTTATCCCGAAACACTGAAGCTTTCTTT. It is translated as CASSLSRNTEAFF.